This paragraph covers one T cell receptor (beta chain) sequence. What it binds is unknown. Using immunoSEQ multiplex PCR, the repertoire was profiled, and TCRdb retains in-frame clones only, with some absent. Of tens of thousands of clones in the sample, approximately 90% were seen once. Trimming pared 4 bases from V and 2 bases from J, leaving 12 bases between. Germline CDR1 reads SGHRS; CDR2 reads YFSETQ. The CDR3 has 14 amino acids. The record originates from a study of T cells in localized non-small cell lung cancer. General study findings and limits: Adjacent lung tissue had a median about 58 of the top 100 clones found in the tumor. Among blood samples, higher T cell density accompanied longer overall survival. Uninvolved adjacent lung showed the highest T cell clonality, exceeding tumor.

This specimen consisted of peripheral blood, obtained before any cancer treatment. The sequence came from a man aged 35-69 years with stage I squamous cell lung carcinoma. The genes are TRBV5-1 and TRBJ1-2; unclear D gene. CDR3 bases: TGCGCCAGCAGCCCGATGGGCCTCAACTATGGCTACACCTTC. Encoded protein: CASSPMGLNYGYTF.